This passage covers 3 T cell receptor beta chains from one sample sequenced in a study of cytomegalovirus exposure and HLA in healthy donors. The PCR used 60 Vbeta and 13 Jbeta primers. Clones were sequenced by immunoSEQ multiplex PCR, and TCRdb holds only the in-frame ones, with some missing. Of around 280,000 clones in the sample, 80% to 90% were seen once. Sequencing used PBMCs. The receptors were gathered from a woman under 30 in good health and CMV-seronegative.

The chain uses TRBV5-1 and TRBJ1-1; D is uncertain. The CDR3 totals 15 residues. Germline assignment: CDR1 SGHRS and CDR2 YFSETQ. The V end lost 0 bases, the J end lost 4 bases, and 13 bases lay between the germline ends. The CDR3 DNA follows: TGCGCCAGCAGCTTGGGAGGTTTTGAGAGCACTGAAGCTTTCTTT. Translation gives CASSLGGFESTEAFF.

This chain joins TRBV7-2 and TRBJ1-2; D is unresolved. Trimming pared 1 base from V and 4 bases from J, leaving 19 bases between. CDR1 is SGHTA and CDR2 is FQGNSA in the germline V gene. The CDR3 spans 17 residues. CDR3 loop: CASSLVAAASQIYGYTF. CDR3 sequence (DNA): TGTGCCAGCAGCTTAGTAGCGGCAGCTTCCCAAATCTATGGCTACACCTTC. The complete variable domain, with remaining parts taken from reference TRBV7-2 and TRBJ1-2, reads GAGVSQSPSNKVTEKGKDVELRCDPISGHTALYWYRQSLGQGLEFLIYFQGNSAPDKSGLPSDRFSAERTGGSVSTLTIQRTQQEDSAVYLCASSLVAAASQIYGYTFGSGTRLTVV.

The V call is TRBV27, the J call TRBJ2-7, with 9 bases identical to TRBD1. The CDR3 length is 17 residues. With V trimmed by 6 bases and J by 1 base, 13 bases remained unmatched. The V gene's germline CDR1 is MNHEY and CDR2 SMNVEV (reference sequence). In nucleotides, the CDR3 is TGTGCCAGCAGCAGGACGCGGGGCGGGACAGGGTCCTACGAGCAGTACTTC. It translates to CASSRTRGGTGSYEQYF.